This is a list of T cell receptor beta chains from one sample in a study of OX40 agonist ivuxolimab in advanced cancers. Here immunoSEQ multiplex PCR was the method, and the copy in TCRdb shows in-frame clones only, minus some. Of approximately 68,000 clones listed, around nine tenths are singletons. Here the sequenced sample was CD4+ or CD8+ T cells sorted from blood, taken in a trial of the OX40 agonist ivuxolimab. The receptors shown here come from an adult with an advanced solid tumor such as melanoma, head and neck, liver or kidney cancer. The CDR3 runs from the conserved cysteine through the conserved F or W. Fields, in order: V gene, D gene, CDR3 length, J gene, clone size, CDR3 protein, CDR3 DNA. A D gene is named only where the DNA matches it firmly. A row's size may be missing; if present it is once, few, many or a size class.

v_call: TRBV6-5; d_call: TRBD1; cdr3_length: 13; j_call: TRBJ1-2; clone_size: few; cdr3_aa: CASSRDSNYGYTF; cdr3_nt: TGTGCCAGCAGTAGGGACAGTAACTATGGCTACACCTTC
v_call: TRBV28; d_call: NA; cdr3_length: 15; j_call: TRBJ2-4; clone_size: NA; cdr3_aa: CASSLFEGAKNIQYF; cdr3_nt: TGTGCCAGCAGTCTCTTCGAGGGGGCCAAAAACATTCAGTACTTC
v_call: TRBV9; d_call: NA; cdr3_length: 15; j_call: TRBJ1-1; clone_size: NA; cdr3_aa: CASSASGLGNTEAFF; cdr3_nt: TGTGCCAGCAGCGCCTCTGGGTTGGGGAACACTGAAGCTTTCTTT
v_call: TRBV2; d_call: TRBD1; cdr3_length: 14; j_call: TRBJ1-1; clone_size: NA; cdr3_aa: CASRLRQGDTEAFF; cdr3_nt: TGTGCCAGCAGACTAAGACAGGGGGACACTGAAGCTTTCTTT
v_call: TRBV14; d_call: NA; cdr3_length: 13; j_call: TRBJ1-6; clone_size: NA; cdr3_aa: CASSPTYNSPLHF; cdr3_nt: TGTGCCAGCAGCCCCACTTATAATTCACCCCTCCACTTT
v_call: TRBV5-8; d_call: NA; cdr3_length: 13; j_call: TRBJ1-2; clone_size: once; cdr3_aa: CASSPGLLYGYTF; cdr3_nt: TGTGCCAGCAGCCCGGGACTCCTCTATGGCTACACCTTC
v_call: TRBV6-1; d_call: TRBD2; cdr3_length: 15; j_call: TRBJ2-7; clone_size: NA; cdr3_aa: CASSPLADSSYEQYF; cdr3_nt: TGTGCCAGCAGCCCACTAGCGGATAGCTCCTACGAGCAGTACTTC
v_call: TRBV5-1; d_call: NA; cdr3_length: 16; j_call: TRBJ2-7; clone_size: NA; cdr3_aa: CASSLGSGRTTYEQYF; cdr3_nt: TGCGCCAGCAGCCTGGGTTCGGGACGAACAACCTACGAGCAGTACTTC
v_call: TRBV6-5; d_call: NA; cdr3_length: 14; j_call: TRBJ1-3; clone_size: NA; cdr3_aa: CASSHPGPGNTIYF; cdr3_nt: TGTGCCAGCAGTCACCCGGGCCCTGGAAACACCATATATTTT
v_call: TRBV7-2; d_call: TRBD2; cdr3_length: 14; j_call: TRBJ2-2; clone_size: NA; cdr3_aa: CASSLLAGFGELFF; cdr3_nt: TGTGCCAGCAGCTTACTAGCGGGGTTCGGGGAGCTGTTTTTT
v_call: TRBV28; d_call: NA; cdr3_length: 15; j_call: TRBJ1-5; clone_size: NA; cdr3_aa: CASSKVGASNQPQHF; cdr3_nt: TGTGCCAGTAGTAAGGTGGGGGCGAGCAATCAGCCCCAGCATTTT
v_call: TRBV18; d_call: TRBD1; cdr3_length: 13; j_call: TRBJ2-7; clone_size: NA; cdr3_aa: CASSPRDSYEQYF; cdr3_nt: TGTGCCAGCTCACCACGGGACAGCTACGAGCAGTACTTC
v_call: TRBV13; d_call: NA; cdr3_length: 14; j_call: TRBJ2-7; clone_size: NA; cdr3_aa: CASSLRLTPHEQYF; cdr3_nt: TGTGCCAGCAGCTTACGGTTAACCCCCCACGAGCAGTACTTC
v_call: TRBV28; d_call: TRBD2; cdr3_length: 16; j_call: TRBJ2-5; clone_size: NA; cdr3_aa: CASSLWSGAYQETQYF; cdr3_nt: TGTGCCAGCAGTTTATGGAGCGGGGCGTACCAAGAGACCCAGTACTTC
v_call: TRBV19; d_call: NA; cdr3_length: 15; j_call: TRBJ1-2; clone_size: NA; cdr3_aa: CASSPLQGNGFGYTF; cdr3_nt: TGTGCCAGTAGTCCTCTACAGGGTAACGGCTTTGGCTACACCTTC
v_call: TRBV9; d_call: NA; cdr3_length: 16; j_call: TRBJ2-1; clone_size: NA; cdr3_aa: CASSGGAGPGYNEQFF; cdr3_nt: TGTGCCAGCAGCGGAGGAGCGGGTCCGGGCTACAATGAGCAGTTCTTC
v_call: TRBV2; d_call: TRBD2; cdr3_length: 16; j_call: TRBJ2-1; clone_size: NA; cdr3_aa: CASPTSGGAGYNEQFF; cdr3_nt: TGTGCCAGCCCGACTAGCGGGGGCGCGGGGTACAATGAGCAGTTCTTC
v_call: TRBV6-1; d_call: NA; cdr3_length: 14; j_call: TRBJ2-5; clone_size: NA; cdr3_aa: CASSEFLSRETQYF; cdr3_nt: TGTGCCAGCAGTGAGTTCCTAAGCAGAGAGACCCAGTACTTC
v_call: TRBV15; d_call: TRBD2; cdr3_length: 18; j_call: TRBJ2-5; clone_size: NA; cdr3_aa: CATSGGGTSGTLKETQYF; cdr3_nt: TGTGCCACCAGCGGGGGGGGGACTAGCGGGACATTGAAGGAGACCCAGTACTTC
v_call: TRBV19; d_call: NA; cdr3_length: 15; j_call: TRBJ1-5; clone_size: NA; cdr3_aa: CASTFGGWGNQPQHF; cdr3_nt: TGTGCCAGTACCTTCGGGGGTTGGGGCAATCAGCCCCAGCATTTT
v_call: TRBV5-1; d_call: NA; cdr3_length: 14; j_call: TRBJ2-3; clone_size: NA; cdr3_aa: CASSFQASTDTQYF; cdr3_nt: TGCGCCAGCAGCTTCCAAGCTAGCACAGATACGCAGTATTTT
v_call: TRBV2; d_call: TRBD1; cdr3_length: 15; j_call: TRBJ2-3; clone_size: NA; cdr3_aa: CASSDRRGLTDTQYF; cdr3_nt: TGTGCCAGCAGTGACCGCAGGGGGCTCACAGATACGCAGTATTTT
v_call: TRBV2; d_call: NA; cdr3_length: 15; j_call: TRBJ1-5; clone_size: NA; cdr3_aa: CASSPQGTSNQPQHF; cdr3_nt: TGTGCCAGCAGCCCACAGGGAACCAGCAATCAGCCCCAGCATTTT
v_call: TRBV5-5; d_call: TRBD1; cdr3_length: 16; j_call: TRBJ1-2; clone_size: NA; cdr3_aa: CASSPGTGGAGYGYTF; cdr3_nt: TGTGCCAGCAGCCCCGGGACAGGGGGCGCTGGCTATGGCTACACCTTC
v_call: TRBV14; d_call: TRBD1; cdr3_length: 14; j_call: TRBJ1-2; clone_size: few; cdr3_aa: CASSLTGEWGGYTF; cdr3_nt: TGTGCCAGCAGCCTGACAGGGGAATGGGGGGGCTACACCTTC
v_call: TRBV2; d_call: TRBD1; cdr3_length: 15; j_call: TRBJ1-4; clone_size: NA; cdr3_aa: CASSPRQGINEKLFF; cdr3_nt: TGTGCCAGCAGTCCGAGACAGGGTATTAATGAAAAACTGTTTTTT
v_call: TRBV5-1; d_call: TRBD2; cdr3_length: 17; j_call: TRBJ2-3; clone_size: NA; cdr3_aa: CASSLVAGGLLADTQYF; cdr3_nt: TGCGCCAGCAGCTTGGTGGCGGGGGGCTTACTCGCAGATACGCAGTATTTT
v_call: TRBV15; d_call: TRBD1; cdr3_length: 16; j_call: TRBJ2-1; clone_size: NA; cdr3_aa: CATSGFRQGADNEQFF; cdr3_nt: TGTGCCACCAGCGGCTTTCGACAGGGGGCGGACAATGAGCAGTTCTTC
v_call: TRBV6-5; d_call: TRBD1; cdr3_length: 14; j_call: TRBJ1-2; clone_size: once; cdr3_aa: CASSYSRGNYGYTF; cdr3_nt: TGCGCCAGCAGTTACTCCAGGGGGAACTATGGCTACACCTTC
v_call: TRBV29-1; d_call: NA; cdr3_length: 15; j_call: TRBJ1-2; clone_size: NA; cdr3_aa: CSVDDKEGSPYGYTF; cdr3_nt: TGCAGCGTTGATGATAAAGAGGGCAGCCCCTATGGCTACACCTTC
v_call: TRBV5-5; d_call: NA; cdr3_length: 14; j_call: TRBJ1-4; clone_size: NA; cdr3_aa: CASSLWQGYEKLFF; cdr3_nt: TGTGCCAGCAGCTTGTGGCAGGGGTATGAAAAACTGTTTTTT
v_call: TRBV2; d_call: NA; cdr3_length: 15; j_call: TRBJ2-2; clone_size: NA; cdr3_aa: CASRGTAGMSGELFF; cdr3_nt: TGTGCCAGCAGGGGGACGGCCGGGATGTCCGGGGAGCTGTTTTTT
v_call: TRBV30; d_call: TRBD2; cdr3_length: 15; j_call: TRBJ2-1; clone_size: NA; cdr3_aa: CAWSVLSGSFVEQFF; cdr3_nt: TGTGCCTGGAGTGTACTTAGCGGGAGTTTTGTTGAGCAGTTCTTC